The source of this TCR beta chain is a study of CD8+ T cells in alopecia areata. General study points: Scalp lesions, especially in alopecia totalis/universalis, had higher clonality than normal scalp.

Sequencing templates came from extracted RNA that was reverse transcribed into cDNA. Clones were read by immunoSEQ multiplex PCR, and TCRdb kept only the in-frame ones, dropping some. The repertoire consists of fewer than 110,000 clones, with 55% occurring once and the leading ten covering roughly 8.8%. The CDR3 contains 15 residues. Germline assignment: CDR1 SGDLS and CDR2 YYNGEE. V gave up 3 bases and J gave up 2 bases, with 13 bases separating them. As to this clone: Antigen specificity is unknown.

The source is a human donor in good health. Sequenced input: CD4+ T cells sorted from blood. J is TRBJ2-3 and V is TRBV9; a weak D match, TRBD2 (6 bases). In DNA, the CDR3 is TGTGCCAGCAGCGGTCGGGACTCCGTCACAGATACGCAGTATTTT. This encodes CASSGRDSVTDTQYF.